A single sample gave rise to the 18 T cell receptor beta chains below, sequenced in a study of glioma-infiltrating T cells. Amplification of TCR alpha and beta CDR3 regions from RNA used iRepertoire nested multiplex PCR. TCRdb reprocessed the multiplex PCR reads with MiXCR, giving one entry per CDR3 protein. The table has under 200,000 distinct CDR3 sequences, roughly 45% seen once. Sequencing was performed on glioma tissue, nonneoplastic brain tissue, or PBMCs (not recorded which). The origin of the receptors is a human donor with low-grade glioma or glioblastoma, undergoing nonglioma brain surgery, or in good health (not recorded which).

This clonotype was observed many times. This rearrangement joins TRBV27 to TRBJ2-3; TRBD2 aligns across 8 bases. The CDR3 consists of 17 residues. Germline V gives CDR1 MNHEY, CDR2 SMNVEV (reference sequence). J lost 5 bases, V lost 5 bases, and 15 bases had no gene match. CDR3 amino acids: CASSPHERELREDTQYF. CDR3 bases: TGTGCCAGCAGTCCCCATGAGCGGGAGCTCCGGGAAGATACGCAGTATTTT.

About this clonotype itself: With a much larger clone just one base away, this may be a read error. V is TRBV27 and J is TRBJ2-3; possibly TRBD2 for D (5 bases). There are 17 residues in the CDR3. Trimming cost V 4 bases and J 8 bases, with 25 bases left between them. CDR1 is MNHEY and CDR2 is SMNVEV in the germline V gene (reference sequence). The CDR3 loop is CASSSTRTITRPGTQYF. The CDR3 DNA is TGTGCCAGCAGTTCGACTCGAACCATCACTAGACCGGGTACGCAGTATTTT.

This clonotype was recorded a few times. This may come from a read error, since a much larger clone is one base off. The J gene is TRBJ2-7, the V gene TRBV27; TRBD1 or TRBD2 may be the D gene (6 bases each). With 3 bases removed from V and 6 bases from J, the gap between germline ends came to 15 bases. Germline V gene data show CDR1 as MNHEY and CDR2 as SMNVEV (reference sequence). This CDR3 comprises 14 residues. The CDR3 protein is CASSLSGANFEQYF. DNA for the CDR3: TGTGCCAGCAGTTTGTCGGGGGCTAACTTCGAGCAGTACTTC.

This clonotype was seen a single time. The V call is TRBV28, the J call TRBJ2-1; 7 nucleotides line up with TRBD2. Germline assignment: CDR1 MDHEN and CDR2 SYDVKM. This CDR3 is built from 15 residues. CDR3 DNA: TGTGATAGCAGTTTACAAGGACTAGCCTACAATGAGCAGTTCTTC. Residues: CDSSLQGLAYNEQFF.

The sample holds many counts of this clonotype. CDR3 sequence (DNA): TGTGCCAGCAGTTTAGGGGACGGTACTCATGGCTACACCTTC. As protein: CASSLGDGTHGYTF. V gene TRBV12-3 or TRBV12-4 combines with J gene TRBJ1-2; possible D gene TRBD1, 5 bases. Trimming took 1 base from V and 6 from J, leaving 12 bases between them. This CDR3 is 14 amino acids long.

Ten or more counts support this clonotype. For the CDR3, the DNA is TGTGCCAGTAGTACCGCGGGGAATGAGCAGTTCTTC. It specifies CASSTAGNEQFF. This chain uses TRBV19 with TRBJ2-1; D might be TRBD2 (6 bases). This CDR3 comprises 12 residues. Per the germline V gene, CDR1 is LNHDA and CDR2 is SQIVND (reference sequence). Trimming left V 4 bases short and J 7 bases short, with 8 bases between.

This clonotype was counted many times. The V gene is TRBV27, the J gene TRBJ1-5; D is unclear. The CDR3 is made up of 12 amino acids. The V and J ends lost 3 bases and 3 bases respectively, with 3 bases between them. Per germline, CDR1 MNHEY and CDR2 SMNVEV (reference sequence). The CDR3 here is CASSFHNQPQHF. DNA for the CDR3: TGTGCCAGCAGTTTTCACAATCAGCCCCAGCATTTT.

About this clonotype: This may arise from a read error, as a much more abundant clone is one base away. It is likely a read error, because the conserved phenylalanine at the end of the CDR3 is missing. The V gene is TRBV20-1, the J gene TRBJ2-7; 9 bases align to TRBD2. The CDR3 extends over 15 amino acids. With V trimmed by 5 bases and J by 3 bases, 11 bases remained unmatched. Germline V CDR1 and CDR2: DFQATT, SNEGSKA (reference sequence). The CDR3 loop is CSARPLAGGLYEQYL. Written as DNA, the CDR3 is TGCAGTGCTCGGCCCCTGGCGGGAGGGCTCTACGAGCAGTACTTA.

A remark on this clonotype: Since a much larger clone is just one base distant, this may be a read error. The V call is TRBV28, the J call TRBJ2-1; D call uncertain. The length of the CDR3 is 11 residues. Germline assignment: CDR1 MDHEN and CDR2 SYDVKM. The CDR3 nucleotides read TGCGCCAGCAGCCAAGAAGGACGTAGGTTATTC. It specifies CASSQEGRRLF.

This clonotype was seen a handful of times. The rearrangement joins TRBV5-1 to TRBJ1-1; the D gene is possibly TRBD1 (5 bases). CDR1 and CDR2 from the germline V gene are SGHRS and YFSETQ. Trimming took 0 bases from V and 0 from J, leaving 9 bases between them. This CDR3 region has 15 residues. The CDR3: CASSLGQTLNTEAFF. CDR3 sequence (DNA): TGCGCCAGCAGCTTGGGACAGACCCTGAACACTGAAGCTTTCTTT.

About this clonotype: A much larger clone lies a single base off, so this may be a read error. This rearrangement joins TRBV28 to TRBJ2-1; 12 nucleotides match TRBD2. Per germline, CDR1 MDHEN and CDR2 SYDVKM. The V gene end was trimmed by 9 bases and the J gene end by 2 bases; junction bases not matched to a gene: 8. This CDR3 contains 16 residues. The CDR3 region has the DNA TGTGCCAGAAGAATTGGACTAGCGGGAACCTACAATGAGCAGTTCTTC. This gives the protein CARRIGLAGTYNEQFF. The entire variable domain, with the rest obtained from reference TRBV28 and TRBJ2-1, is as follows: DVKVTQSSRYLVKRTGEKVFLECVQDMDHENMFWYRQDPGLGLRLIYFSYDVKMKEKGDIPEGYSVSREKKERFSLILESASTNQTSMYLCARRIGLAGTYNEQFFGPGTRLTVL.

As concerns this clonotype: The junction departs from the called germline gene at one end, perhaps through a read error. The chain couples TRBV19 to TRBJ1-5; 10 nucleotides agree with TRBD1. Germline V gives CDR1 LNHDA, CDR2 SQIVND (reference sequence). The CDR3 covers 14 residues. The DNA of the CDR3 is TGTGCCATTAGTATGACAGGGGGCCAACAGCCCCAGCATTTT. This codes for CAISMTGGQQPQHF.

This clonotype has only a few counts. It may be a read error: a sequence one base away is much more abundant. CDR3 sequence (DNA): TGTGCCAGCATGGCTCCGGGACAGGGGTACAATGAGCAGTTCTTC. This translates into CASMAPGQGYNEQFF. V gene TRBV6-1 combines with J gene TRBJ2-1, with 10 nucleotides matching TRBD1. Per germline, CDR1 MNHNS and CDR2 SASEGT. The CDR3 covers 15 residues. V dropped 7 bases and J dropped 4; count of bases not matched to a gene: 7.

This clonotype appeared many times. The gene calls are TRBV29-1 and TRBJ2-3; D call uncertain. The CDR3 is 11 residues long. CDR1 is SQVTM and CDR2 is ANQGSEA in the germline V gene. The CDR3 coding sequence is TGCAGTGTCTCTCTCACAGATACGCAGTATTTT. This sequence encodes CSVSLTDTQYF.

This clonotype has just a few counts. The chain couples TRBV18 to TRBJ2-6; unclear D gene. Deletions cut 3 bases from V and 3 bases from J, with 0 bases between. The CDR3 sequence is 12 residues long. Germline V gene data show CDR1 as KGHSH and CDR2 as LQKENI. CDR3 sequence (DNA): TGTGCCAGCTCACCTGGGGCCAACGTCCTGACTTTC. Residues: CASSPGANVLTF. Full variable domain (outside the CDR3, taken from reference TRBV18 and TRBJ2-6): NAGVMQNPRHLVRRRGQEARLRCSPMKGHSHVYWYRQLPEEGLKFMVYLQKENIIDESGMPKERFSAEFPKEGPSILRIQQVVRGDSAAYFCASSPGANVLTFGAGSRLTVL.

The chain uses TRBV6-5 and TRBJ2-7; 12 bases align to TRBD2. V was clipped by 10 bases and J by 2 bases; unmatched bases: 9. The CDR3 consists of 15 residues. The germline gives CDR1 MNHEY, CDR2 SVGAGI. The chain's CDR3 is CATTPSSGRAYEQYF. CDR3 DNA sequence: TGTGCCACCACCCCCTCTAGCGGGAGGGCCTACGAGCAGTACTTC.

This clonotype was recorded many times. The chain uses TRBV7-2 and TRBJ2-3; D is unresolved. The CDR3 is made up of 16 amino acids. The V gene's germline CDR1 is SGHTA and CDR2 FQGNSA. V dropped 5 bases and J dropped 2 bases, with 17 bases sitting between them. The CDR3 nucleotides are TGTGCCAGCAGCAAACCGAGCGTCGGAAACACAGATACGCAGTATTTT. It specifies CASSKPSVGNTDTQYF.

The chain has TRBV2 and TRBJ1-4; D call uncertain. Trimming pared 2 bases from V and 6 bases from J, leaving 13 bases between. There are 15 residues in the CDR3. Germline lookup yields CDR1 SNHLY and CDR2 FYNNEI. The CDR3 DNA follows: TGTGCCAGCAGTGAATGGACCGATCGGGATGAAAAACTGTTTTTT. Translation gives CASSEWTDRDEKLFF.